The 28 T cell receptor beta chains below come from one sample, sequenced in a study of T cells in Graves' hyperthyroidism and ophthalmopathy. There were TCR beta CDR3 regions amplified from RNA transcripts. An initial round of RT-PCR targeting the TCR CDR3 relied on the HTBI primer set. One entry per CDR3 protein, called by TCRdb with MiXCR from the multiplex PCR reads. Among about 350,000 distinct CDR3 sequences listed, roughly 15% were seen once. Sequenced sample: blood. These receptors were collected from a woman in her forties with Graves' ophthalmopathy.

This clonotype turned up a few times. The rearrangement links TRBV20-1 to TRBJ1-1; 10 bases are shared with TRBD1. The length of the CDR3 is 15 residues. The germline CDR1 and CDR2 sequences are DFQATT and SNEGSKA (reference sequence). Germline trimming cut 3 bases from V and 5 bases from J; bases unmatched to any gene: 9. The CDR3 coding sequence is TGCAGTGCTAGGGACAGGGGGTACGGGAGGACTGAAGCTTTCTTT. Amino acids: CSARDRGYGRTEAFF.

The table lists this clonotype with a few counts. The rearrangement joins TRBV11-2 to TRBJ2-4, with D possibly being TRBD2 (6 bases). This CDR3 contains 16 residues. The germline V and J ends were trimmed by 3 bases and 9 bases, with 21 bases remaining between them. Germline CDR1 SGHAT, CDR2 FQNNGV. DNA for the CDR3: TGTGCCAGCAGCTTGTCCTCTGCCTCCTGGCGGGGCATTCAGTACTTC. Translating it yields CASSLSSASWRGIQYF.

This clonotype was counted at least ten times. The V gene is TRBV2, the J gene TRBJ2-3, with D hard to call. Germline CDR1 is SNHLY and CDR2 is FYNNEI. With 3 bases removed from V and 3 bases from J, the gap between germline ends came to 10 bases. CDR3 size: 14 residues. CDR3 bases: TGTGCCAGCAGTGATCAAGGTGCGACAGATACGCAGTATTTT. Protein sequence: CASSDQGATDTQYF.

This clonotype was found a few times. V gene TRBV30 combines with J gene TRBJ2-7, with unresolved D. The CDR3 sequence is 12 residues long. Germline V gene lookup returns CDR1 GTSNPN and CDR2 SVGIG (reference sequence). V was clipped by 2 bases and J by 9 bases, with 14 bases between them. DNA of the CDR3: TGTGCCTGGAGTACGAGTGGAGTGGGGCAGTACTTC. Its translation: CAWSTSGVGQYF.

This clonotype was seen once. This may be a read error: a much more frequent sequence differs by one nucleotide. The chain combines TRBV20-1 with TRBJ2-7, with TRBD1 identical over 8 bases. V lost 0 bases, J lost 2 bases, and 9 bases stayed unmatched. Germline CDR1 DFQATT, CDR2 SNEGSKA (reference sequence). This CDR3 is built from 16 residues. DNA of the CDR3: TGCAGTGCTAGAGATCCCAGGACAGGGTTCACCTACGAGCAGTACTTC. It translates to CSARDPRTGFTYEQYF.

This clonotype showed up just a few times. J is TRBJ1-2 and V is TRBV20-1, with 11 bases lining up with TRBD1. The V gene end was trimmed by 0 bases and the J gene end by 5 bases; junction bases not matched to a gene: 11. Germline CDR1 DFQATT, CDR2 SNEGSKA (reference sequence). The CDR3 length is 17 residues. The CDR3 bases are TGCAGTGCTAGAGATAGGGTATGGACAGGGGGCCAGTATGGCTACACCTTC. Protein product: CSARDRVWTGGQYGYTF.

The table lists this clonotype with many counts. The chain couples TRBV12-3 or TRBV12-4 to TRBJ1-1; the D is unclear. V was trimmed by 8 bases and J by 8 bases, leaving 12 bases between them. This CDR3 is built from 11 residues. DNA for the CDR3: TGTGCCAGCCTTACTCGGGAAGAAGCTTTCTTT. It is translated as CASLTREEAFF.

V is TRBV24-1 and J is TRBJ2-2; 9 bases are a match to TRBD1. CDR1 and CDR2 (germline): KGHDR, SFDVKD. V lost 1 base to trimming and J lost 1 base; unmatched junction nucleotides: 9. The CDR3 spans 19 residues. CDR3 nucleotide sequence: TGTGCCACCAGTGATTTCGGGACAGGGAAGGATTTGAACACCGGGGAGCTGTTTTTT. Amino acid sequence: CATSDFGTGKDLNTGELFF.

This chain links TRBV6-1 with TRBJ1-3; weak D call: TRBD1 (5 bases). Per germline, CDR1 MNHNS and CDR2 SASEGT. CDR3 length: 16 residues. Trimming cost V 7 bases and J 0 bases, with 16 bases left between them. CDR3 region: CASIPTTASSGNTIYF. The CDR3 bases are TGTGCCAGCATCCCCACGACAGCGTCCTCTGGAAACACCATATATTTT.

This clonotype was observed a few times. The chain carries TRBV25-1 and TRBJ2-3; either TRBD1 or TRBD2 may fit D (7 bases each). Between the trimmed V and J ends, which lost 3 bases and 2 bases, there was a span of 12 bases. Per the germline V gene, CDR1 is MGHDK and CDR2 is SYGVNS. CDR3 length equals 15 residues. The chain's CDR3 is CASSDDRDYTDTQYF. DNA of the CDR3: TGTGCCAGCAGTGATGACAGGGACTACACAGATACGCAGTATTTT.

There are many counts of this clonotype. The chain is built from TRBV6-2 or TRBV6-3 and TRBJ2-3; 10 nucleotides align to TRBD1. Germline V gene data show CDR1 as MNHEY and CDR2 as SVGEGT. The trim removed 4 bases at V and 5 bases at J, leaving 21 bases unmatched. This CDR3 spans 20 amino acids. CDR3 in amino acids: CASSWIKPGQGIVLEDTQYF. In DNA, the CDR3 is TGTGCCAGCAGTTGGATAAAACCGGGACAGGGGATTGTTTTGGAAGATACGCAGTATTTT.

This clonotype was counted many times. The chain couples TRBV20-1 to TRBJ1-1; D unclear. CDR3 length: 13 amino acids. V was shortened by 6 bases and J by 8 bases, with 19 bases between the two germline ends. The germline gives CDR1 DFQATT, CDR2 SNEGSKA (reference sequence). The CDR3 DNA reads as TGCAGTGCCGTCATTCTGGATGGTGCGGAAGCTTTCTTT. Encoded protein: CSAVILDGAEAFF.

The gene calls are TRBV18 and TRBJ2-1; maybe TRBD1 (5 bases). The J call may be faulty, since TRBJ2-7 better matches the DNA end. This CDR3 is 14 amino acids long. Germline-derived CDR1 and CDR2 are KGHSH and LQKENI. The CDR3 sequence: CASSPRQGTNEQYF. The CDR3 region has the DNA TGTGCCAGCTCACCACGGCAGGGAACGAATGAGCAGTACTTC.

This clonotype was recorded at least ten times. This sequence joins TRBV2 and TRBJ1-5, with a weak D call TRBD1 (6 bases). This CDR3 region has 17 residues. The ends were cut back, 2 bases at V and 7 bases at J, with 21 bases in the middle. From germline, CDR1 is SNHLY and CDR2 FYNNEI. DNA for the CDR3: TGTGCCAGCAGTGAAAACAGGGCGAGTATGGGGCAGCAGCCCCAGCATTTT. It encodes CASSENRASMGQQPQHF.

This clonotype was counted a few times. V and J are TRBV19 and TRBJ1-6; 11 positions agree with TRBD1. J lost 9 bases, V lost 6 bases, and 19 bases had no gene match. The CDR3 runs to 19 residues. CDR1 and CDR2 (germline): LNHDA, SQIVND (reference sequence). The CDR3 coding sequence is TGTGCCAGTAGCCCAAAGCTCCCCACTTCGGGACAGGGGGGTTCACCCCTCCACTTT. It translates to CASSPKLPTSGQGGSPLHF.

This clonotype was counted ten times or more. The chain employs TRBV6-1 and TRBJ2-7; D possibly matches TRBD1 or TRBD2 (5 bases each). The CDR3 extends over 14 amino acids. Trimming cost V 3 bases and J 0 bases, with 9 bases left between them. CDR1 is MNHNS, CDR2 SASEGT, per germline. CDR3 loop: CASSEPGLSYEQYF. CDR3 in DNA: TGTGCCAGCAGTGAGCCGGGGCTCTCCTACGAGCAGTACTTC.

This clonotype appeared many times. The chain has TRBV7-2 and TRBJ2-1; 11 bases map to TRBD2. The CDR3 is 18 residues long. J lost 3 bases, V lost 5 bases, and 12 bases had no gene match. Germline V gene lookup returns CDR1 SGHTA and CDR2 FQGNSA. The CDR3 reads CASSVDVLAGVLYNEQFF. CDR3 nucleotide sequence: TGTGCCAGCAGCGTAGATGTACTAGCGGGGGTACTCTACAATGAGCAGTTCTTC. The entire variable domain, with the rest obtained from reference TRBV7-2 and TRBJ2-1, is as follows: GAGVSQSPSNKVTEKGKDVELRCDPISGHTALYWYRQSLGQGLEFLIYFQGNSAPDKSGLPSDRFSAERTGGSVSTLTIQRTQQEDSAVYLCASSVDVLAGVLYNEQFFGPGTRLTVL.

The rearrangement uses TRBV19 and TRBJ2-5, with D hard to call. The CDR3 consists of 13 residues. The germline V and J ends were trimmed by 1 base and 5 bases, with 8 bases remaining between them. Germline lookup yields CDR1 LNHDA and CDR2 SQIVND (reference sequence). CDR3 amino acids: CASSIVMGETQYF. CDR3 in DNA: TGTGCCAGTAGTATAGTTATGGGGGAGACCCAGTACTTC. Drawing the rest from reference TRBV19 and TRBJ2-5, the complete variable domain is DGGITQSPKYLFRKEGQNVTLSCEQNLNHDAMYWYRQDPGQGLRLIYYSQIVNDFQKGDIAEGYSVSREKKESFPLTVTSAQKNPTAFYLCASSIVMGETQYFGPGTRLLVL.

This clonotype was seen repeatedly, ten times or more. The rearrangement joins TRBV20-1 to TRBJ2-7, with TRBD2 matching over 7 bases. V lost 6 bases and J lost 0; bases outside the gene matches: 11. Germline V gene data show CDR1 as DFQATT and CDR2 as SNEGSKA (reference sequence). There are 15 residues in the CDR3. The chain's CDR3 is CSAPRGGRASYEQYF. CDR3 nucleotide sequence: TGCAGTGCCCCGCGTGGGGGGAGGGCCTCCTACGAGCAGTACTTC.

This clonotype was observed at least ten times. The rearrangement links TRBV3-1 to TRBJ2-3, with TRBD2 identical over 9 bases. The V segment lost 7 bases and the J segment 6 bases; nucleotides outside the gene matches: 8. The CDR3 totals 14 residues. Per germline, CDR1 LGHDT and CDR2 YNNKEL (reference sequence). The CDR3 protein is CASTLGTSRDTQYF. Here the CDR3 DNA reads TGTGCCAGCACCCTTGGGACTAGCCGGGATACGCAGTATTTT.

This clonotype was observed a few times. The chain couples TRBV30 to TRBJ1-2, with no clear D. The CDR3 covers 12 residues. Germline CDR1 is GTSNPN and CDR2 is SVGIG (reference sequence). Trimming pared 0 bases from V and 6 bases from J, leaving 8 bases between. CDR3 coding DNA: TGTGCCTGGAGTGTAAACCACAATGGCTACACCTTC. It encodes CAWSVNHNGYTF.

This clonotype came up many times. The rearrangement links TRBV28 to TRBJ2-3, with D hard to call. CDR1 MDHEN and CDR2 SYDVKM come from the germline V gene. The CDR3 spans 13 residues. The V gene lost 6 bases and the J gene lost 1 base, with 8 bases spanning the gap. The chain's CDR3 is CASSPPGTDTQYF. The CDR3 DNA reads as TGTGCCAGCAGCCCCCCTGGCACAGATACGCAGTATTTT.

The gene calls are TRBV19 and TRBJ1-6, with D perhaps TRBD1 (6 bases). The germline CDR1 and CDR2 sequences are LNHDA and SQIVND (reference sequence). This CDR3 has 14 amino acids. With 3 bases removed from V and 12 bases from J, the gap between germline ends came to 15 bases. CDR3 loop: CASSISTGRRPLHF. DNA for the CDR3: TGTGCCAGTAGTATTTCGACAGGCCGTCGACCCCTCCACTTT.

The sample holds many counts of this clonotype. The chain combines TRBV18 with TRBJ1-5; D ambiguous. Trimming removed 2 bases from V and 4 bases from J, with 9 bases in between. The length of the CDR3 is 14 residues. Germline CDR1 reads KGHSH; CDR2 reads LQKENI. The CDR3 DNA reads as TGTGCCAGCTCACCAACGACCGATAATCAGCCCCAGCATTTT. This translates into CASSPTTDNQPQHF.

This clonotype has a count of ten or more. V gene TRBV7-2 combines with J gene TRBJ2-7, with D perhaps matching TRBD2 (5 bases). V lost 5 bases, J lost 3 bases, and 8 bases lay in between. The CDR3 is made up of 12 amino acids. Germline CDR1 SGHTA, CDR2 FQGNSA. CDR3 loop: CASSTGIYEQYF. The CDR3, as DNA: TGTGCCAGCAGCACCGGGATCTACGAGCAGTACTTC.

This clonotype was counted many times. This sequence joins TRBV12-3 or TRBV12-4 and TRBJ2-7; unclear D gene. With 5 bases removed from V and 6 bases from J, the gap between germline ends came to 8 bases. CDR3 length: 11 amino acids. CDR3 amino acids: CASSKSSEQYF. The CDR3 bases are TGTGCCAGCAGTAAGAGCAGCGAGCAGTACTTC.

This clonotype came up a few times. This chain joins TRBV14 and TRBJ2-2, with 7 bases aligning to TRBD1. The CDR3 is made up of 15 amino acids. Trimming removed 4 bases from V and 4 bases from J; junction bases left unmatched: 6. Germline V lookup: CDR1 SGHDN, CDR2 FVKESK. The CDR3 sequence: CASSPDRTGTGELFF. The CDR3 DNA follows: TGTGCCAGCAGCCCGGACAGGACGGGCACCGGGGAGCTGTTTTTT.

V gene TRBV10-3 combines with J gene TRBJ2-7; D perhaps matches TRBD2 (5 bases). Germline V lookup: CDR1 ENHRY, CDR2 SYGVKD. The CDR3 runs 16 residues. V was pared by 4 bases and J by 4 bases, with 20 bases between. DNA of the CDR3: TGTGCCATCAGTGCCCCTACCCGGGCCTCGGGGTACGAGCAGTACTTC. Its protein product is CAISAPTRASGYEQYF.